Listed here are 20 T cell receptor beta chains from one sample, sequenced in a study of blood T cell repertoires in COVID-19. TCRdb's copy holds only in-frame clones and misses some; the assay was immunoSEQ multiplex PCR. This sample has some 200,000 clones, with around 81% found just once. Sequenced: PBMCs or T cells enriched from blood (not recorded which). The receptors were gathered from a man aged 35-49 years who had recovered from COVID-19.

This clone turned up a few times. The chain links TRBV5-8 to TRBJ1-1, with D possibly matching TRBD1 (5 bases). The CDR3 extends over 11 amino acids. Germline CDR1 is SGHTS and CDR2 is YDEGEE. Trimming shortened V by 4 bases and J by 9 bases, and 10 bases separated the two germline ends. The CDR3 DNA follows: TGTGCCAGCAGCCCTGGGGGGAAAGCTTTCTTT. It translates to CASSPGGKAFF.

The chain recombines TRBV4-2 with TRBJ2-3; D unclear. This CDR3 has 17 residues. The germline CDR1 and CDR2 sequences are LGHNA and YNFKEQ. V lost 0 bases, J lost 1 base, and 14 bases lay in between. CDR3 amino acids: CASSQDIAGKRTDTQYF. DNA for the CDR3: TGTGCCAGCAGCCAAGATATCGCCGGTAAACGCACAGATACGCAGTATTTT.

The chain recombines TRBV12-3 or TRBV12-4 with TRBJ2-2; D remains ambiguous. The CDR3 runs to 12 residues. The V gene lost 5 bases and the J gene lost 6 bases, with 7 bases spanning the gap. CDR3 loop: CASSLTSGELFF. CDR3 nucleotides: TGTGCCAGCAGTCTGACATCCGGGGAGCTGTTTTTT.

The V call is TRBV19, the J call TRBJ1-5; tentatively, D is TRBD1 (6 bases). The germline gives CDR1 LNHDA, CDR2 SQIVND (reference sequence). V was shortened by 6 bases and J by 6 bases, with 21 bases between the two germline ends. The CDR3 contains 16 residues. Written as DNA, the CDR3 is TGTGCCAGTAGCCGCGGAGCACAGGGCAGAGGTCAGCCCCAGCATTTT. Translation: CASSRGAQGRGQPQHF.

J is TRBJ1-2 and V is TRBV3-1 (or the pseudogene TRBV3-2); 8 bases are shared with TRBD1. V shed 4 bases, J shed 9 bases, and the junction held 7 bases outside the gene matches. CDR1 and CDR2 (germline): LGHDT, YNNKEL (reference sequence). This CDR3 has 13 residues. The DNA for the CDR3 is TGTGCCAGCAGCCGTCAGGGGGCCCGGAGCTACACCTTC. Residues: CASSRQGARSYTF.

The chain uses TRBV19 and TRBJ1-5; D is uncertain. V was clipped by 6 bases and J by 0 bases, with 12 bases between them. CDR1 is LNHDA and CDR2 is SQIVND in the germline V gene (reference sequence). The CDR3 contains 15 residues. The CDR3 sequence is CASSPGLLSNQPQHF. DNA of the CDR3: TGTGCCAGTAGCCCAGGACTCCTTAGCAATCAGCCCCAGCATTTT.

The chain is built from TRBV7-9 and TRBJ1-2, with 10 bases matching TRBD1. CDR1 is SEHNR, CDR2 FQNEAQ, per germline (reference sequence). With V trimmed by 5 bases and J by 6 bases, 9 bases remained unmatched. This CDR3 has 15 amino acids. Written as DNA, the CDR3 is TGTGCCAGCAGCCATGCGGGGGACAGGGGTGATGGCTACACCTTC. This translates into CASSHAGDRGDGYTF.

This sequence joins TRBV7-2 and TRBJ1-1, with TRBD1 matching 7 bases. The length of the CDR3 is 15 residues. The germline CDR1 and CDR2 sequences are SGHTA and FQGNSA. V dropped 5 bases and J dropped 3; count of bases not matched to a gene: 9. The CDR3 here is CASSPRQGRDTEAFF. The CDR3 bases are TGTGCCAGCAGCCCTAGACAGGGACGGGACACTGAAGCTTTCTTT.

This clone showed up just once. The chain is built from TRBV27 and TRBJ1-2; no clear D gene. The CDR3 loop spans 12 amino acids. The V gene's germline CDR1 is MNHEY and CDR2 SMNVEV (reference sequence). V lost 8 bases to trimming and J lost 2 bases, with 9 bases between them. CDR3 sequence: CASGGMNYGYTF. The CDR3 DNA follows: TGTGCCAGCGGAGGAATGAACTATGGCTACACCTTC.

The rearrangement joins TRBV7-9 to TRBJ1-1, with TRBD1 matching over 9 bases. The V gene end was trimmed by 0 bases and the J gene end by 4 bases; junction bases not matched to a gene: 6. CDR1 SEHNR and CDR2 FQNEAQ come from the germline V gene (reference sequence). The CDR3 totals 16 residues. The CDR3 DNA is TGTGCCAGCAGCTTAGCGACCGGGACAGGGAGCACTGAAGCTTTCTTT. Amino acid sequence: CASSLATGTGSTEAFF.

In DNA form, the CDR3 reads TGTGCCAGTAGCCCCTGGGCGGGGGAAAAAGCTTTCTTT. Translation gives CASSPWAGEKAFF. The chain employs TRBV19 and TRBJ1-1, with D tentatively TRBD1 (5 bases). Germline V gene data show CDR1 as LNHDA and CDR2 as SQIVND (reference sequence). This CDR3 comprises 13 residues. V was pared by 6 bases and J by 9 bases, with 17 bases between.

This clone was detected a few times. The chain employs TRBV3-1 (or the pseudogene TRBV3-2) and TRBJ1-6, with D unresolved. Germline values: CDR1 LGHDT, CDR2 YNNKEL (reference sequence). This CDR3 comprises 14 residues. With 6 bases removed from V and 6 bases from J, the gap between germline ends came to 12 bases. The CDR3 nucleotides read TGTGCCAGCAGTCTTGACGGGTTTAATTCACCCCTCCACTTT. Translation: CASSLDGFNSPLHF.

CDR3 in amino acids: CASSSNRNVSPGGQPQHF. In DNA form, the CDR3 reads TGTGCCAGCAGTTCAAACCGAAACGTAAGTCCCGGCGGTCAGCCCCAGCATTTT. This chain links TRBV27 with TRBJ1-5, with D hard to call. CDR3 length: 18 residues. The germline CDR1 and CDR2 sequences are MNHEY and SMNVEV (reference sequence). The V end lost 4 bases, the J end lost 6 bases, and 25 bases lay between the germline ends.

The chain couples TRBV7-6 to TRBJ2-3; 9 bases map to TRBD2. V dropped 4 bases and J dropped 6; count of bases not matched to a gene: 11. Germline CDR1 SGHVS, CDR2 FNYEAQ. The CDR3 is 16 amino acids. CDR3 region: CASSSPLAGTGDTQYF. For the CDR3, the DNA is TGTGCCAGCAGCTCCCCCCTAGCGGGGACCGGGGATACGCAGTATTTT. Complete variable domain (other parts from reference TRBV7-6 and TRBJ2-3): GAGVSQSPRYKVTKRGQDVALRCDPISGHVSLYWYRQALGQGPEFLTYFNYEAQQDKSGLPNDRFSAERPEGSISTLTIQRTEQRDSAMYRCASSSPLAGTGDTQYFGPGTRLTVL.

The genes are TRBV2 and TRBJ1-1; a possible D gene is TRBD1 (6 bases). Germline CDR1 SNHLY, CDR2 FYNNEI. Trimming cost V 8 bases and J 3 bases, with 16 bases left between them. This CDR3 has 14 residues. The CDR3 bases are TGTGCCAGCGGTAAGGGGGTTATATACACTGAAGCTTTCTTT. Protein sequence: CASGKGVIYTEAFF.

The rearrangement links TRBV5-6 to TRBJ1-2; D not certain. The length of the CDR3 is 12 residues. Germline-derived CDR1 and CDR2 are SGHDT and YYEEEE. Trimming pared 2 bases from V and 6 bases from J, leaving 8 bases between. The CDR3 sequence is CASSFALDGYTF. The CDR3 nucleotides are TGTGCCAGCAGCTTCGCCTTAGATGGCTACACCTTC.

This clone was counted between two and nine times. V is TRBV5-6 and J is TRBJ1-2; TRBD1 might be the D (5 bases). The length of the CDR3 is 12 residues. Trimming cost V 0 bases and J 12 bases, with 12 bases left between them. CDR1 is SGHDT and CDR2 is YYEEEE in the germline V gene. This chain's CDR3 is CASSLVRGSHTF. The CDR3 DNA reads TGTGCCAGCAGCTTGGTTAGGGGTTCGCACACCTTC. Variable domain in full (rest from reference TRBV5-6 and TRBJ1-2): DAGVTQSPTHLIKTRGQQVTLRCSPKSGHDTVSWYQQALGQGPQFIFQYYEEEERQRGNFPDRFSGHQFPNYSSELNVNALLLGDSALYLCASSLVRGSHTFGSGTRLTVV.

The rearrangement joins TRBV7-2 to TRBJ2-3; D might be TRBD2 (5 bases). CDR3 length: 12 residues. Germline V CDR1 and CDR2: SGHTA, FQGNSA. V was cut by 5 bases and J by 4 bases, with 7 bases left in between. The CDR3 nucleotides read TGTGCCAGCAGCCCGGAGGCAGATACGCAGTATTTT. Its translation: CASSPEADTQYF. Complete variable domain (other parts from reference TRBV7-2 and TRBJ2-3): GAGVSQSPSNKVTEKGKDVELRCDPISGHTALYWYRQSLGQGLEFLIYFQGNSAPDKSGLPSDRFSAERTGGSVSTLTIQRTQQEDSAVYLCASSPEADTQYFGPGTRLTVL.

The chain joins TRBV27 to TRBJ2-2; a possible D gene is TRBD2 (6 bases). The V end lost 3 bases, the J end lost 1 base, and 15 bases lay between the germline ends. Germline V gives CDR1 MNHEY, CDR2 SMNVEV (reference sequence). This CDR3 has 17 amino acids. The CDR3 DNA reads TGTGCCAGCAGTTTGATAACGGGACTCTTGAACACCGGGGAGCTGTTTTTT. Its protein is CASSLITGLLNTGELFF.

The chain employs TRBV18 and TRBJ2-5; 9 bases agree with TRBD1. Germline trimming cut 3 bases from V and 5 bases from J; bases unmatched to any gene: 7. Germline V lookup: CDR1 KGHSH, CDR2 LQKENI. This CDR3 contains 15 residues. This CDR3 reads CASSPRTGVRETQYF. The CDR3 DNA follows: TGTGCCAGCTCACCCCGGACAGGGGTGAGGGAGACCCAGTACTTC.